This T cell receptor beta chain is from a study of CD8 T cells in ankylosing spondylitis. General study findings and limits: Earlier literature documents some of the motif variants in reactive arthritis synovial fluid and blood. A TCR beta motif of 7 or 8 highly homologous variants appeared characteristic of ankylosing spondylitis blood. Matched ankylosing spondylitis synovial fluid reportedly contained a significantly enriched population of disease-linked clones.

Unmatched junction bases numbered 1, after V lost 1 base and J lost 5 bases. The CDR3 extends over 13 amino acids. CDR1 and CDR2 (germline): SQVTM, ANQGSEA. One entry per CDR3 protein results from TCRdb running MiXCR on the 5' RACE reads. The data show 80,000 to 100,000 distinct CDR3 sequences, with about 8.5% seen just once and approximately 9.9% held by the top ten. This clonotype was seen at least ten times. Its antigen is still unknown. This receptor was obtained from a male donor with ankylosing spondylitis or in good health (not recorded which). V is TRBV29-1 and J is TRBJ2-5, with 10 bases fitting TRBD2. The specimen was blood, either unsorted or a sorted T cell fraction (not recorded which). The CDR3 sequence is CSVEASGSETQYF. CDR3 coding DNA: TGCAGCGTTGAAGCTAGCGGGAGTGAGACCCAGTACTTC.